This T cell receptor beta chain was documented in a study of monozygotic twins with inflammatory bowel disease (dated by TCRdb to about 2019). Concerning the study at large: The complete study included about 30 monozygotic twin pairs: 19 IBD-discordant Danish pairs and nine German pairs, of which four were IBD-concordant and five were IBD-discordant. Within discordant pairs, disease-associated traits were sought mainly by comparing IBD patients with their genetically identical healthy co-twins. Each individual had, on average, about 151 000 unique TCRalpha sequences and 181 000 unique TCRbeta sequences available for analysis. The study at large found these results: No single strong signal or clonotype linked to IBD turned up in the results, so the idea that one exists was not supported. Background noise and inter-individual variability may have been introduced into the repertoires by the differing immunosuppressive treatments among patients. Repertoire similarity did not differ between concordant and discordant twins, possibly due to limited statistical power. Compared with healthy twins, IBD patients shared fewer clonotypes with other individuals, and the difference was most pronounced in patients with signs of disease activity. Distinction between different T cell subtypes could not be achieved in the analysis. Measured by the inverse Simpson index, TCRbeta repertoire diversity was lower in IBD patients than in their healthy co-twins.

Library generation was performed with 5' RACE. Each TCR library was prepared from about 3,400 ng of total RNA. For each sample, cDNA synthesis with SMARTScribe reverse transcriptase was split into eight separate reactions. Unique molecular identifiers containing a 6-nucleotide sample barcode were introduced through template switching during cDNA synthesis. Two nested PCRs of about 15 and 9 cycles amplified the TCRalpha and TCRbeta cDNA, and bead purification followed each PCR. Before amplification, the cDNA was treated with uracil DNA-glycosylase and purified using the QIAquick PCR purification kit. In the second PCR, Illumina TruSeq-compatible adapters and sample-specific barcodes were added. Library quality and concentration were assessed using TapeStation and Qubit, and 5 ng of each library was pooled. Pooled libraries were sequenced on an Illumina HiSeq2500 single-index Rapid Run with 2 x 100 bp reads and custom sequencing primers. For the original study's pipeline: MiGEC version 1.2.6 was used for UMI-based consensus assembly to correct PCR and sequencing errors. MiXCR version 2.1.1 was used to carry out V(D)J alignment, clonotype assembly and CDR3 extraction. To normalise gene usage, clonotype sharing and MAIT/NKT TCR abundance, the top 1000, 10 000 and 20 000 clonotypes in each sample were analysed. After downsampling to 27 000 UMIs, diversity was calculated as the inverse Simpson index using the vegan R package. Statistical testing used paired Mann-Whitney U tests on the discordant twin pairs and applied Benjamini-Hochberg correction for multiple testing. Once TCRdb had reprocessed the reads, it stored one entry per CDR3 protein sequence and supplied no DNA. What appears here as the V and J calls and clone size reflects TCRdb's work, not the paper's. The table of this sample itemizes over 100,000 distinct CDR3 sequences. The ten top clones hold roughly 12% of the sample.

The CDR3 has 13 amino acids, counting the end cysteine and phenylalanine. DNA is not recorded here. CDR1 and CDR2, looked up from the germline V gene (reference sequence), are MNHEY and SMNVEV. To note about this clonotype: This clone's antigen is unknown.

From each donor, an approximately 2.5 ml peripheral blood sample was collected into PAXgene tubes and stored at -80 degrees C. Without any T cell sorting, total RNA was extracted from whole blood using the PAXgene blood miRNA kit on an automated QIAcube. Peripheral blood from monozygotic twin pairs, either concordant or discordant for inflammatory bowel disease, underwent deep TCRalpha and TCRbeta repertoire profiling that used unique molecular barcoding. For every twin pair, smoking habits were documented, and each individual was categorised as a current, former or never smoker. The sequenced material came from blood. This TCR came from a human donor with ulcerative colitis or Crohn's disease, or a healthy co-twin of an affected twin (not recorded which). The rearranged segments are TRBV27 and TRBJ1-2; TCRdb picks TRBD1, but there is no DNA to check that call. The CDR3 amino acid sequence is: CASSFGQNYGYTF.